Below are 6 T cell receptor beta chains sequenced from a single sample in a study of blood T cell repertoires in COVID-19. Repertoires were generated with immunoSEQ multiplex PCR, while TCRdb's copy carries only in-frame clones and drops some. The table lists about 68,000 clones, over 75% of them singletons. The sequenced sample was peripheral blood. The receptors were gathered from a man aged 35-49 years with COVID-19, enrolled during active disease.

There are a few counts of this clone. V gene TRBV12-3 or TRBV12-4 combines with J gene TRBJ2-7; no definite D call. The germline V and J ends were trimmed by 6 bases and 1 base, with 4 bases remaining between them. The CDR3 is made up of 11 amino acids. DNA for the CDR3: TGTGCCAGCAGCCCGTCCTACGAGCAGTACTTC. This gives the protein CASSPSYEQYF.

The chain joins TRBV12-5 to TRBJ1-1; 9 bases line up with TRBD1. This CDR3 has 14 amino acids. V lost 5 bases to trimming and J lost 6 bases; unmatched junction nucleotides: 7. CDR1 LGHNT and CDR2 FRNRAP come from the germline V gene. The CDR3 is CASGLRDRDPEAFF. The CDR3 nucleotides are TGTGCTAGTGGTCTCCGGGACAGGGATCCTGAAGCTTTCTTT. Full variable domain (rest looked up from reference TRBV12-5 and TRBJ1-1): DARVTQTPRHKVTEMGQEVTMRCQPILGHNTVFWYRQTMMQGLELLAYFRNRAPLDDSGMPKDRFSAEMPDATLATLKIQPSEPRDSAVYFCASGLRDRDPEAFFGQGTRLTVV.

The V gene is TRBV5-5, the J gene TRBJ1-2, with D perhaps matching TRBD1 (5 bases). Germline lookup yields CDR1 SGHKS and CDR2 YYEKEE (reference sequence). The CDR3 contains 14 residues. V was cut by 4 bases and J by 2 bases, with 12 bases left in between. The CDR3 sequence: CASSTIDRNYGYTF. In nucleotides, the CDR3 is TGTGCCAGCAGCACAATCGACAGAAACTATGGCTACACCTTC. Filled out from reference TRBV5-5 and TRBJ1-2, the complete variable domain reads DAGVTQSPTHLIKTRGQQVTLRCSPISGHKSVSWYQQVLGQGPQFIFQYYEKEERGRGNFPDRFSARQFPNYSSELNVNALLLGDSALYLCASSTIDRNYGYTFGSGTRLTVV.

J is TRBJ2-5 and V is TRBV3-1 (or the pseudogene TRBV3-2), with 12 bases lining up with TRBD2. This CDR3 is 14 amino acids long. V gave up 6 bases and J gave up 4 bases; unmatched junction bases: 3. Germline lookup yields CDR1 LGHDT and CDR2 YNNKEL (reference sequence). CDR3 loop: CASSPTSGGETQYF. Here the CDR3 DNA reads TGTGCCAGCAGTCCGACTAGCGGGGGAGAGACCCAGTACTTC.

The DNA of the CDR3 is TGCGCCAGCAGCTTGGAGGGGTTACATCAGCCCCAGCATTTT. Translating gives CASSLEGLHQPQHF. This chain links TRBV5-1 with TRBJ1-5, with D perhaps TRBD1 (5 bases). This CDR3 is 14 amino acids long. Germline CDR1 SGHRS, CDR2 YFSETQ. Trimming removed 0 bases at V and 5 bases at J, with 9 bases between.

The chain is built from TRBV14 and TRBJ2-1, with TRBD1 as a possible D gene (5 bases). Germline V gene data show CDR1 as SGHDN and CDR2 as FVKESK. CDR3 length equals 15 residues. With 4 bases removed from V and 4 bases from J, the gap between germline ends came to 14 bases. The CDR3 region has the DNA TGTGCCAGCAGCCCCAGGGTAGCATCTTACAATGAGCAGTTCTTC. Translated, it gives CASSPRVASYNEQFF. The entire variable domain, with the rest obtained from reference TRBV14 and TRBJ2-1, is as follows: EAGVTQFPSHSVIEKGQTVTLRCDPISGHDNLYWYRRVMGKEIKFLLHFVKESKQDESGMPNNRFLAERTGGTYSTLKVQPAELEDSGVYFCASSPRVASYNEQFFGPGTRLTVL.